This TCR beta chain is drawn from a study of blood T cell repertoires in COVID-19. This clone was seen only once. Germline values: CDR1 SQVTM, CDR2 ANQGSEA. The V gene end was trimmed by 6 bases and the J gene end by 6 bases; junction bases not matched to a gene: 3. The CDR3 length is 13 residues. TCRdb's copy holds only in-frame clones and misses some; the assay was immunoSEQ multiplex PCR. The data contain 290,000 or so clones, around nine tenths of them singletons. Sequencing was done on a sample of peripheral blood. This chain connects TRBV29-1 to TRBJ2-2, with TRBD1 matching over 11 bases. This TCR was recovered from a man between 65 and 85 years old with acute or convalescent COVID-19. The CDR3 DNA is TGCAGCGTCGGGACAGGGGGGGCCGGGGAGCTGTTTTTT. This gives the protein CSVGTGGAGELFF.